The sequence of this T cell receptor (beta chain) was determined in a study of control samples from healthy donors and cancer patients. The data were produced by immunoSEQ multiplex PCR, yet TCRdb's version contains in-frame clones alone and is incomplete. In the table there are more than 100,000 clones, about 89% of which are singletons. V lost 0 bases and J lost 0, with 8 bases in between. In germline, CDR1 is MNHNY, CDR2 SVGAGI (reference sequence). The CDR3 length is 15 residues. The clonotype comes from a man between 60 and 75 years old with lung cancer. The sample taken for sequencing was PBMCs. V is TRBV6-6 and J is TRBJ1-1; no clear D. The CDR3 nucleotides read TGTGCCAGCAGTTACTCAGGGAGATTGAACACTGAAGCTTTCTTT. Translating it yields CASSYSGRLNTEAFF.